This TCR beta chain derives from a study of shared clonotypes between healthy human individuals. Looking at the study overall: Three CD4 naive, three CD4 memory, two CD8 naive and one CD8 memory plate were used per donor.

Whole-study findings and limits: Shared clonotypes: roughly 4.5% naive CD4, around 4% naive CD8, 2.3% memory CD4, about 0.4% memory CD8.

V lost 5 bases and J lost 2, with 6 bases in between. CDR1 and CDR2 from the germline V gene are PRHDT and FYEKMQ (reference sequence). The CDR3 spans 12 residues. A deep-level run was used for the assay. For every subset, genomic DNA was evenly distributed across several immunoSEQ plates. The assay was immunoSEQ multiplex PCR, and TCRdb's table has in-frame clones only and misses some. The table records around 350,000 clones, about 73% of them present only once. A remark on this clone: Its antigen remains unidentified.

The J gene is TRBJ1-2, the V gene TRBV13; a weak D match, TRBD1 (5 bases). The TCR sequence derives from a man aged 25 to 40 in good health. Specimen: memory CD4+ T cells sorted from blood. The subset is: CD45RA-negative fraction. CDR3 DNA sequence: TGTGCCAGCAGCAAGGGGAACTATGGCTACACCTTC. It codes for CASSKGNYGYTF.